The 12 T cell receptor beta chains below all came from one sample that was sequenced in a study of response to subunit inactivated influenza vaccine. One entry per CDR3 protein results from TCRdb running MiXCR on the RT-PCR reads. Among a few hundred thousand distinct CDR3 sequences listed, 13% to 15% were seen once. Sequencing was performed on PBMCs from blood, taken 11 to 12 days after vaccination. These receptor sequences come from a man in his forties or fifties who received an inactivated influenza vaccine.

In this sample, this clonotype turned up a few times. CDR3 sequence (DNA): TGTGCCACCTCGCGGGGGGCCCCCTCCTACGAGCAGTACTTC. Translated, it gives CATSRGAPSYEQYF. The chain links TRBV10-3 to TRBJ2-7; 8 bases agree with TRBD2. Germline-derived CDR1 and CDR2 are ENHRY and SYGVKD. V lost 10 bases and J lost 0; bases outside the gene matches: 8. The CDR3 extends over 14 amino acids.

This rearrangement joins TRBV3-1 to TRBJ2-1; D is uncertain. This CDR3 is built from 14 residues. CDR1 is LGHDT, CDR2 YNNKEL, per germline (reference sequence). V was clipped by 1 base and J by 5 bases, with 9 bases between them. The CDR3 DNA is TGTGCCAGCAGCCAAGTAGGTCCCAACAATGAGCAGTTCTTC. Translated, it gives CASSQVGPNNEQFF.

This clonotype was counted at least ten times. CDR3 residues: CASSPGQTEAFF. The CDR3 region has the DNA TGTGCCAGCAGCCCGGGGCAGACTGAAGCTTTCTTT. This rearrangement joins TRBV6-2 or TRBV6-3 to TRBJ1-1, with TRBD1 as a possible D gene (5 bases). The germline V gene has CDR1 MNHEY and CDR2 SVGEGT. V lost 6 bases and J 5 bases, leaving 10 bases between the germline ends. The CDR3 runs 12 residues.

This clonotype was seen only once. The chain links TRBV19 to TRBJ1-4; the D gene is possibly TRBD1 (5 bases). The length of the CDR3 is 14 residues. V lost 5 bases, J lost 7 bases, and 14 bases lay in between. Germline values: CDR1 LNHDA, CDR2 SQIVND (reference sequence). The CDR3, as DNA: TGTGCCAGTAGTCGGGGCGTGCGCGGTGAAAAACTGTTTTTT. Translation gives CASSRGVRGEKLFF.

The table lists this clonotype with many counts. This chain links TRBV28 with TRBJ1-1, with 8 bases aligning to TRBD1. Germline lookup yields CDR1 MDHEN and CDR2 SYDVKM. The CDR3 runs to 15 residues. V shed 5 bases, J shed 1 base, and the junction held 6 bases outside the gene matches. The CDR3 DNA reads TGTGCCAGCAGTCCCCAGGGGGCGGCGAACACTGAAGCTTTCTTT. It encodes CASSPQGAANTEAFF. The whole variable domain, remainder taken from reference TRBV28 and TRBJ1-1, is DVKVTQSSRYLVKRTGEKVFLECVQDMDHENMFWYRQDPGLGLRLIYFSYDVKMKEKGDIPEGYSVSREKKERFSLILESASTNQTSMYLCASSPQGAANTEAFFGQGTRLTVV.

The table lists this clonotype with a few counts. The chain carries TRBV5-1 and TRBJ2-1; D gene unclear. CDR3 length: 14 residues. Germline CDR1 reads SGHRS; CDR2 reads YFSETQ. Trimming shortened V by 1 base and J by 7 bases, and 12 bases separated the two germline ends. DNA of the CDR3: TGCGCCAGCAGCTTGAACCGCCTGGGGAATGAGCAGTTCTTC. Translation: CASSLNRLGNEQFF.

V is TRBV24-1 and J is TRBJ2-3, with no clear D. The CDR3 runs 14 residues. The ends were cut back, 3 bases at V and 2 bases at J, with 8 bases in the middle. Looked up from germline, CDR1 is KGHDR and CDR2 is SFDVKD. The CDR3 here is CATSDPFVTDTQYF. The CDR3 bases are TGTGCCACCAGTGATCCGTTTGTCACAGATACGCAGTATTTT.

This chain uses TRBV20-1 with TRBJ2-1; 10 bases are a match to TRBD2. This CDR3 has 16 residues. After removal of 0 bases from V and 8 bases from J, the junction contained 10 bases not matched to a gene. Germline CDR1 DFQATT, CDR2 SNEGSKA (reference sequence). In nucleotides, the CDR3 is TGCAGTGCTAGAGATCTCCGAACTAGCGGGATTGATGAGCAGTTCTTC. Translating it yields CSARDLRTSGIDEQFF.

The rearrangement links TRBV6-5 to TRBJ2-4; D is uncertain. V dropped 2 bases and J dropped 8 bases, with 4 bases sitting between them. Looked up from germline, CDR1 is MNHEY and CDR2 is SVGAGI. The CDR3 has 11 residues. The CDR3 DNA reads as TGTGCCAGCAGTTACATGGACATTCAGTACTTC. Its translation: CASSYMDIQYF.

This clonotype has more than one count but fewer than ten. This chain's CDR3 is CSARGEQTINYGYTF. The CDR3 nucleotides read TGCAGTGCCAGGGGAGAACAGACCATTAACTATGGCTACACCTTC. The J gene is TRBJ1-2, the V gene TRBV20-1; weak D call: TRBD1 (6 bases). Deletions cut 6 bases from V and 1 base from J, with 18 bases between. CDR1 is DFQATT and CDR2 is SNEGSKA in the germline V gene (reference sequence). This CDR3 has 15 amino acids.

J is TRBJ1-1 and V is TRBV19; D unclear. CDR1 and CDR2 from the germline V gene are LNHDA and SQIVND (reference sequence). The CDR3 totals 13 residues. The V gene lost 2 bases and the J gene lost 3 bases, with 7 bases spanning the gap. The CDR3: CASSIRPDTEAFF. The CDR3 DNA is TGTGCCAGTAGTATACGCCCAGACACTGAAGCTTTCTTT.

CDR3 nucleotide sequence: TGTGCCAGCAGCATGGGACAGTCAAGTCCCTACGAGCAGTACTTC. Its translation is CASSMGQSSPYEQYF. This rearrangement joins TRBV7-9 to TRBJ2-7; 7 bases are a match to TRBD1. This CDR3 spans 15 amino acids. With V trimmed by 5 bases and J by 2 bases, 9 bases remained unmatched. Looked up from germline, CDR1 is SEHNR and CDR2 is FQNEAQ (reference sequence).